One sample yielded the 22 T cell receptor beta chains listed below, sequenced in a study of shared clonotypes between healthy human individuals. The method was immunoSEQ multiplex PCR; TCRdb's version includes in-frame clones alone and lacks a portion of them. The sample gives 180,000 or so clones, 90% to 95% of which show up once; about 0.067% is in the top ten. The sequenced sample consisted of naive CD4+ T cells sorted from blood. Noted subset: CD45RA+ positively selected. The receptor set was obtained from a woman in her twenties or thirties in good health.

On this clone: Other DNA sequences in this specimen translate into the identical CDR3. The V call is TRBV5-1, the J call TRBJ2-5; the D is unclear. V shed 2 bases and J shed 1 base, with 6 bases lying between them. CDR3 length equals 13 residues. Looked up from germline, CDR1 is SGHRS and CDR2 is YFSETQ. The CDR3 here is CASSFAPQETQYF. DNA of the CDR3: TGCGCCAGCAGCTTCGCCCCCCAAGAGACCCAGTACTTC. The full variable domain, rest sourced from reference TRBV5-1 and TRBJ2-5, is KAGVTQTPRYLIKTRGQQVTLSCSPISGHRSVSWYQQTPGQGLQFLFEYFSETQRNKGNFPGRFSGRQFSNSRSEMNVSTLELGDSALYLCASSFAPQETQYFGPGTRLLVL.

The chain joins TRBV19 to TRBJ2-5, with 8 nucleotides matching TRBD1. The assigned J gene may be wrong: the sequence end matches TRBJ2-7 better. This CDR3 comprises 17 residues. Germline values: CDR1 LNHDA, CDR2 SQIVND (reference sequence). The CDR3 sequence is CASSIDGSQGASTEQYF. For the CDR3, the DNA is TGTGCCAGTAGTATAGATGGGTCCCAGGGGGCGTCCACCGAGCAGTACTTC.

The V call is TRBV11-2, the J call TRBJ2-3; 9 bases fit TRBD2. CDR1 is SGHAT, CDR2 FQNNGV, per germline. V dropped 1 base and J dropped 1; count of bases not matched to a gene: 3. The CDR3 spans 16 residues. The CDR3 sequence: CASSLGRLAGTDTQYF. The CDR3 region has the DNA TGTGCCAGCAGCTTAGGGCGACTAGCGGGCACAGATACGCAGTATTTT.

Comments on this clone: At one boundary the junction diverges from the germline segment, which might be a read error. J is TRBJ2-2 and V is TRBV7-2; 10 bases match TRBD1. Per the germline V gene, CDR1 is SGHTA and CDR2 is FQGNSA. The CDR3 has 15 residues. The CDR3 sequence is CASTLDRGRTRELFF. The CDR3 coding sequence is TGTGCCAGTACCCTCGACAGGGGGCGCACCCGGGAGCTGTTTTTT.

The rearrangement uses TRBV9 and TRBJ2-5; 13 nucleotides line up with TRBD2. CDR3 length: 15 residues. The V segment lost 2 bases and the J segment 3 bases; nucleotides outside the gene matches: 1. CDR1 and CDR2 (germline): SGDLS, YYNGEE. This chain's CDR3 is CASSVGLAGKETQYF. The CDR3 coding sequence is TGTGCCAGCAGCGTGGGACTAGCGGGAAAAGAGACCCAGTACTTC.

CDR3 bases: TGTGCCAGCACCCAATATGCTAGCGGGACCTACGAGCAGTACTTC. Protein sequence: CASTQYASGTYEQYF. The V and J genes are TRBV2 and TRBJ2-7; 9 nucleotides line up with TRBD2. The CDR3 length is 15 residues. V trimming: 7 bases; J trimming: 2 bases; junction bases outside the gene matches: 9. CDR1 and CDR2 from the germline V gene are SNHLY and FYNNEI.

As DNA, the CDR3 is TGTGCCAGCAGTTGGCCTTCAGGGGACGAGACCCAGTACTTC. It codes for CASSWPSGDETQYF. This sequence joins TRBV28 and TRBJ2-5; tentatively, D is TRBD1 (6 bases). Germline lookup yields CDR1 MDHEN and CDR2 SYDVKM. The CDR3 runs 14 residues. The V end lost 4 bases, the J end lost 5 bases, and 14 bases lay between the germline ends.

This clone was counted only a few times. The sample has other DNA sequences that encode this CDR3 too. The chain combines TRBV30 with TRBJ2-7; no definite D call. Trimming took off 3 bases at V and 1 base at J, with 4 bases between the two ends. The CDR3 covers 11 residues. In germline, CDR1 is GTSNPN, CDR2 SVGIG (reference sequence). CDR3: CAWSGSYEQYF. The DNA for the CDR3 is TGTGCCTGGAGCGGATCCTACGAGCAGTACTTC.

This chain connects TRBV27 to TRBJ1-4, with 8 nucleotides matching TRBD1. Germline CDR1 reads MNHEY; CDR2 reads SMNVEV (reference sequence). V was clipped by 6 bases and J by 10 bases; unmatched bases: 7. This CDR3 spans 13 amino acids. The CDR3 region has the DNA TGTGCCAGCAGCAGAGGACAGGGAGGAAAACTGTTTTTT. Protein sequence: CASSRGQGGKLFF.

In the case of this clone: The junction shows a germline mismatch at one end, possibly a read error. The chain employs TRBV6-1 and TRBJ2-7, with D perhaps matching TRBD1 (7 bases). The CDR3 length is 16 residues. Germline loops: CDR1 MNHNS, CDR2 SASEGT. CDR3 loop: CAISESEGAQGYEQYF. CDR3 sequence (DNA): TGTGCCATCAGTGAGTCGGAGGGGGCCCAGGGTTACGAGCAGTACTTC.

CDR3 sequence (DNA): TGTGCCAGCAGCTCCGCCTTAGCGGGACTAAAGGAGACCCAGTACTTC. Translated: CASSSALAGLKETQYF. V usage is TRBV7-8 and J usage is TRBJ2-5, with 8 nucleotides matching TRBD2. CDR1 is SGHVS, CDR2 FQNEAQ, per germline. V trimming: 4 bases; J trimming: 5 bases; junction bases outside the gene matches: 12. CDR3 length equals 16 residues.

This sequence joins TRBV11-2 and TRBJ2-1; 10 bases are shared with TRBD2. Per the germline V gene, CDR1 is SGHAT and CDR2 is FQNNGV. V shed 4 bases, J shed 3 bases, and the junction held 6 bases outside the gene matches. The CDR3 covers 16 residues. CDR3 bases: TGTGCCAGCAGCTCTTTTAGCGGGAGGCTCTACAATGAGCAGTTCTTC. This codes for CASSSFSGRLYNEQFF.

This clone occurred once. The rearrangement joins TRBV7-2 to TRBJ2-7; 9 bases agree with TRBD1. The V segment lost 1 base and the J segment 5 bases; nucleotides outside the gene matches: 6. CDR3 length equals 15 residues. CDR1 and CDR2 (germline): SGHTA, FQGNSA. For the CDR3, the DNA is TGTGCCAGCAGCTTAGTTGGGACAGGGTACGACGAGCAGTACTTC. Its protein product is CASSLVGTGYDEQYF.

CDR3 sequence reads: CASSPGQTNTEAFF. CDR3 nucleotides: TGTGCCAGCAGCCCGGGGCAAACCAACACTGAAGCTTTCTTT. The rearrangement links TRBV7-8 to TRBJ1-1, with D perhaps TRBD1 (5 bases). Germline V gives CDR1 SGHVS, CDR2 FQNEAQ. Trimming took off 5 bases at V and 2 bases at J, with 12 bases between the two ends. The CDR3 loop spans 14 amino acids.

This sequence joins TRBV7-6 and TRBJ2-1, with 8 bases fitting TRBD2. This CDR3 has 16 residues. The V and J ends lost 4 bases and 3 bases, in that order; junction bases with no gene match: 8. CDR1 is SGHVS, CDR2 FNYEAQ, per germline. CDR3 in amino acids: CASSYTGSGNYNEQFF. In DNA, the CDR3 is TGTGCCAGCAGCTATACGGGTAGCGGGAACTACAATGAGCAGTTCTTC.

The chain has TRBV18 and TRBJ2-2, with TRBD2 identical over 9 bases. The V gene's germline CDR1 is KGHSH and CDR2 LQKENI. The length of the CDR3 is 16 residues. V shed 3 bases and J 1 base; nucleotides not matched to a gene: 3. The DNA for the CDR3 is TGTGCCAGCTCACCCTATAGCGGGAGGAACACCGGGGAGCTGTTTTTT. Residues: CASSPYSGRNTGELFF.

In its sample, this clone was seen once. The CDR3 loop is CASSLDPGPTDTEAFF. Here the CDR3 DNA reads TGTGCCAGCAGCTTGGATCCGGGCCCAACGGACACTGAAGCTTTCTTT. The chain joins TRBV5-4 to TRBJ1-1; D remains unclear. CDR3 length equals 16 residues. The V gene's germline CDR1 is SGHNT and CDR2 YYREEE (reference sequence). V lost 0 bases and J 3 bases, leaving 15 bases between the germline ends.

This chain connects TRBV6-6 to TRBJ2-1; D call uncertain. With 0 bases removed from V and 3 bases from J, the gap between germline ends came to 3 bases. The germline V gene encodes CDR1 MNHNY and CDR2 SVGAGI (reference sequence). The CDR3 loop spans 13 amino acids. DNA for the CDR3: TGTGCCAGCAGTTACTCGATCTACAATGAGCAGTTCTTC. Translating it yields CASSYSIYNEQFF.

This sequence joins TRBV4-1 and TRBJ1-5, with TRBD1 as a possible D gene (5 bases). V gave up 0 bases and J gave up 7 bases, with 10 bases separating them. Per germline, CDR1 MGHRA and CDR2 YSYEKL. The CDR3 length is 14 residues. The CDR3 bases are TGCGCCAGCAGCCAAGAGAGGGGCAGACAGCCCCAGCATTTT. This encodes CASSQERGRQPQHF.

V is TRBV30 and J is TRBJ1-1; no clear D. The length of the CDR3 is 13 residues. The V gene's germline CDR1 is GTSNPN and CDR2 SVGIG (reference sequence). V shed 0 bases and J shed 1 base, with 6 bases lying between them. CDR3 nucleotide sequence: TGTGCCTGGAGTGTATGGGGGAACACTGAAGCTTTCTTT. Translation: CAWSVWGNTEAFF.

The chain links TRBV28 to TRBJ2-7; D remains ambiguous. Trimming cost V 7 bases and J 0 bases, with 16 bases left between them. The CDR3 contains 15 residues. Germline lookup yields CDR1 MDHEN and CDR2 SYDVKM. The CDR3 DNA reads as TGTGCCAGCAATACCCCATCCATGAGCTCCTACGAGCAGTACTTC. Translated: CASNTPSMSSYEQYF. The full variable domain, with the rest looked up from reference TRBV28 and TRBJ2-7, is DVKVTQSSRYLVKRTGEKVFLECVQDMDHENMFWYRQDPGLGLRLIYFSYDVKMKEKGDIPEGYSVSREKKERFSLILESASTNQTSMYLCASNTPSMSSYEQYFGPGTRLTVT.

This chain connects TRBV5-4 to TRBJ2-5; 8 bases agree with TRBD1. TRBJ2-7 matches the DNA end more closely, so the J call is doubtful. The germline V gene has CDR1 SGHNT and CDR2 YYREEE (reference sequence). The CDR3 runs 13 residues. The CDR3, as DNA: TGTGCCAGCAGCCCCGACAGGGGCCACGAGCAGTACTTC. Amino acids: CASSPDRGHEQYF.